The rows below give T cell receptor beta chains drawn from one sample of a study of early stage breast cancer tumors. Repertoires were generated with immunoSEQ multiplex PCR, while TCRdb's copy carries only in-frame clones and drops some. This repertoire shows around 28,000 clones, 60% to 80% found once; its top ten account for over 9.5%. The sample taken for sequencing was breast tumor tissue. These receptors all come from a person aged 25 to 39 with breast cancer. CDR3s include the opening cysteine and the closing phenylalanine or tryptophan. Fields, in order: clone size, J gene, V gene, D gene, CDR3 protein, CDR3 DNA. The D gene is left open where the match is weak. Some rows mark clone size as missing; the rest say once, few, many or name a class of expanded clone.

clone size: few
J gene: TRBJ1-6
V gene: TRBV27
D gene: TRBD1
CDR3 protein: CASSRQGYNSPLHF
CDR3 DNA: TGTGCCAGCAGTAGACAGGGGTATAATTCACCCCTCCACTTT

clone size: NA
J gene: TRBJ1-4
V gene: TRBV2
D gene: NA
CDR3 protein: CASSAGEKLFF
CDR3 DNA: TGTGCCAGCAGTGCTGGTGAAAAACTGTTTTTT

clone size: NA
J gene: TRBJ2-7
V gene: TRBV2
D gene: NA
CDR3 protein: CASRSYEQYF
CDR3 DNA: TGTGCCAGCCGTTCCTACGAGCAGTACTTC

clone size: NA
J gene: TRBJ2-7
V gene: TRBV2
D gene: NA
CDR3 protein: CASSALGYEQYF
CDR3 DNA: TGTGCCAGCAGTGCTCTAGGCTACGAGCAGTACTTC

clone size: NA
J gene: TRBJ2-1
V gene: TRBV29-1
D gene: TRBD2
CDR3 protein: CTRLAGGPRHNEQFF
CDR3 DNA: TGCACCCGGTTAGCGGGAGGTCCCCGTCACAATGAGCAGTTCTTC

clone size: NA
J gene: TRBJ2-7
V gene: TRBV11-2
D gene: NA
CDR3 protein: CASSFDRLEEQYF
CDR3 DNA: TGTGCCAGCAGCTTCGACAGGCTAGAAGAGCAGTACTTC

clone size: NA
J gene: TRBJ2-1
V gene: TRBV23-1
D gene: NA
CDR3 protein: CASSLPGATNEEQFF
CDR3 DNA: TGCGCCAGCAGTCTTCCGGGAGCTACCAATGAAGAGCAGTTCTTC

clone size: few
J gene: TRBJ1-1
V gene: TRBV7-9
D gene: TRBD1
CDR3 protein: CASSPRQGSAEAFF
CDR3 DNA: TGTGCCAGCAGCCCGCGACAGGGATCGGCTGAAGCTTTCTTT

clone size: NA
J gene: TRBJ2-7
V gene: TRBV12-5
D gene: TRBD2
CDR3 protein: CASGPIAGAIYEQYF
CDR3 DNA: TGTGCTAGTGGTCCAATAGCGGGAGCGATCTACGAGCAGTACTTC

clone size: NA
J gene: TRBJ2-1
V gene: TRBV6-5
D gene: TRBD2
CDR3 protein: CASSYLGGRRHNEQFF
CDR3 DNA: TGTGCCAGCAGTTACTTGGGCGGGAGGCGACACAATGAGCAGTTCTTC

clone size: NA
J gene: TRBJ2-7
V gene: TRBV19
D gene: TRBD2
CDR3 protein: CASSTYRDYNYEQYF
CDR3 DNA: TGTGCCAGTAGTACTTACCGGGACTACAACTACGAGCAGTACTTC

clone size: NA
J gene: TRBJ2-5
V gene: TRBV11-2
D gene: NA
CDR3 protein: CASSLLLNKQTQYF
CDR3 DNA: TGTGCCAGCAGCTTACTGCTGAATAAGCAGACCCAGTACTTC

clone size: NA
J gene: TRBJ2-3
V gene: TRBV30
D gene: TRBD2
CDR3 protein: CAWSVLSGTRTDTQYF
CDR3 DNA: TGTGCCTGGAGTGTTCTGAGCGGGACTCGCACAGATACGCAGTATTTT

clone size: NA
J gene: TRBJ2-3
V gene: TRBV27
D gene: TRBD2
CDR3 protein: CASSLGLAGRADTQYF
CDR3 DNA: TGTGCCAGCAGTTTAGGACTAGCGGGAAGGGCAGATACGCAGTATTTT

clone size: few
J gene: TRBJ2-7
V gene: TRBV18
D gene: NA
CDR3 protein: CASSPDQSQASEQYF
CDR3 DNA: TGTGCCAGCTCACCGGACCAGAGTCAAGCGTCCGAGCAGTACTTC

clone size: few
J gene: TRBJ2-6
V gene: TRBV9
D gene: TRBD2
CDR3 protein: CASSAVTSGTGTGANVLTF
CDR3 DNA: TGTGCCAGCAGCGCAGTTACTAGCGGGACTGGAACTGGGGCCAACGTCCTGACTTTC

clone size: NA
J gene: TRBJ2-5
V gene: TRBV11-3
D gene: NA
CDR3 protein: CASSLQVQETQYF
CDR3 DNA: TGTGCCAGCAGCTTGCAGGTCCAAGAGACCCAGTACTTC

clone size: NA
J gene: TRBJ2-2
V gene: TRBV5-1
D gene: NA
CDR3 protein: CASSLKVGTNTGELFF
CDR3 DNA: TGCGCCAGCAGCTTGAAAGTTGGCACGAACACCGGGGAGCTGTTTTTT

clone size: NA
J gene: TRBJ1-2
V gene: TRBV11-2
D gene: TRBD1
CDR3 protein: CASSLGTGHGYTF
CDR3 DNA: TGTGCCAGCAGCTTAGGGACAGGCCATGGCTACACCTTC

clone size: NA
J gene: TRBJ2-5
V gene: TRBV9
D gene: TRBD2
CDR3 protein: CASSVGTSGIGQETQYF
CDR3 DNA: TGTGCCAGCAGCGTAGGAACCAGCGGGATAGGGCAAGAGACCCAGTACTTC

clone size: NA
J gene: TRBJ2-2
V gene: TRBV6-6
D gene: NA
CDR3 protein: CASRVSTGELFF
CDR3 DNA: TGTGCCAGCAGGGTCAGCACCGGGGAGCTGTTTTTT

clone size: NA
J gene: TRBJ2-2
V gene: TRBV4-3
D gene: NA
CDR3 protein: CASSQVVTANTGELFF
CDR3 DNA: TGCGCCAGCAGCCAAGTAGTGACAGCTAACACCGGGGAGCTGTTTTTT

clone size: NA
J gene: TRBJ1-2
V gene: TRBV7-9
D gene: NA
CDR3 protein: CASSLEIGDYGYTF
CDR3 DNA: TGTGCCAGCAGCTTAGAAATTGGAGACTATGGCTACACCTTC

clone size: NA
J gene: TRBJ2-7
V gene: TRBV28
D gene: NA
CDR3 protein: CASSPPQGEQYF
CDR3 DNA: TGTGCCAGCAGTCCGCCTCAGGGCGAGCAGTACTTC

clone size: NA
J gene: TRBJ2-7
V gene: TRBV15
D gene: NA
CDR3 protein: CATSREVNSLYEQYF
CDR3 DNA: TGTGCCACCAGCAGAGAGGTTAACAGCCTCTACGAGCAGTACTTC

clone size: NA
J gene: TRBJ2-7
V gene: TRBV6-5
D gene: NA
CDR3 protein: CASSTGYEQYF
CDR3 DNA: TGTGCCAGCAGTACGGGTTACGAGCAGTACTTC

clone size: NA
J gene: TRBJ1-2
V gene: TRBV4-3
D gene: TRBD1
CDR3 protein: CASSQGDRDYGYTF
CDR3 DNA: TGCGCCAGCAGCCAAGGGGACAGAGACTATGGCTACACCTTC

clone size: NA
J gene: TRBJ2-1
V gene: TRBV9
D gene: NA
CDR3 protein: CASSSPLAYSYNEQFF
CDR3 DNA: TGTGCCAGCAGCTCGCCGCTAGCTTACTCCTACAATGAGCAGTTCTTC

clone size: once
J gene: TRBJ1-2
V gene: TRBV19
D gene: TRBD1
CDR3 protein: CASSFRTGGVYGYTF
CDR3 DNA: TGTGCCAGTAGTTTCCGGACAGGGGGCGTTTATGGCTACACCTTC

clone size: NA
J gene: TRBJ2-3
V gene: TRBV6-4
D gene: NA
CDR3 protein: CASSDSITDTQYF
CDR3 DNA: TGTGCCAGCAGTGACTCGATAACTGATACGCAGTATTTT

clone size: NA
J gene: TRBJ1-1
V gene: TRBV6-5
D gene: NA
CDR3 protein: CASSRPDTRNTEAFF
CDR3 DNA: TGTGCCAGCAGCCGACCGGACACCAGGAACACTGAAGCTTTCTTT

clone size: NA
J gene: TRBJ2-7
V gene: TRBV10-3
D gene: TRBD2
CDR3 protein: CAISALGGGEQYF
CDR3 DNA: TGTGCCATCAGTGCCCTGGGGGGGGGTGAGCAGTACTTC

clone size: NA
J gene: TRBJ1-1
V gene: TRBV5-6
D gene: TRBD1
CDR3 protein: CASRKTGLAEAFF
CDR3 DNA: TGTGCCAGCAGGAAGACAGGGCTCGCTGAAGCTTTCTTT

clone size: NA
J gene: TRBJ2-7
V gene: TRBV19
D gene: NA
CDR3 protein: CASSLGRATEYEQYF
CDR3 DNA: TGTGCCAGTAGTCTCGGCCGAGCAACGGAATACGAGCAGTACTTC

clone size: NA
J gene: TRBJ1-2
V gene: TRBV11-1
D gene: TRBD1
CDR3 protein: CASSLRTGDGYTF
CDR3 DNA: TGTGCCAGCAGCTTAAGGACAGGGGATGGCTACACCTTC

clone size: NA
J gene: TRBJ1-2
V gene: TRBV5-4
D gene: TRBD1
CDR3 protein: CASSFDRGQLGYTF
CDR3 DNA: TGTGCCAGCAGCTTTGACAGGGGGCAATTGGGCTACACCTTC

clone size: NA
J gene: TRBJ1-1
V gene: TRBV25-1
D gene: NA
CDR3 protein: CASSLQAGNTEAFF
CDR3 DNA: TGTGCCAGCAGTCTCCAGGCTGGGAACACTGAAGCTTTCTTT

clone size: NA
J gene: TRBJ2-6
V gene: TRBV19
D gene: NA
CDR3 protein: CASSIGPGANVLTF
CDR3 DNA: TGTGCCAGTAGTATAGGCCCTGGGGCCAACGTCCTGACTTTC

clone size: NA
J gene: TRBJ1-1
V gene: TRBV21-1
D gene: NA
CDR3 protein: CASSQKGAYRNTEAFF
CDR3 DNA: TGTGCCAGCAGCCAAAAGGGGGCATACAGGAACACTGAAGCTTTCTTT

clone size: NA
J gene: TRBJ1-1
V gene: TRBV6-1
D gene: NA
CDR3 protein: CASSGTGTAFF
CDR3 DNA: TGTGCCAGCAGTGGGACCGGAACGGCTTTCTTT

clone size: NA
J gene: TRBJ2-7
V gene: TRBV5-4
D gene: NA
CDR3 protein: CASSLPRQSSGTDEQYF
CDR3 DNA: TGTGCCAGCAGCTTGCCCCGCCAAAGTAGCGGGACAGACGAGCAGTACTTC

clone size: NA
J gene: TRBJ1-1
V gene: TRBV30
D gene: NA
CDR3 protein: CAWRRGYTEAFF
CDR3 DNA: TGTGCCTGGAGGCGGGGGTACACTGAAGCTTTCTTT

clone size: few
J gene: TRBJ1-5
V gene: TRBV19
D gene: TRBD1
CDR3 protein: CASSMAGTGGQPQHF
CDR3 DNA: TGTGCCAGTAGTATGGCCGGGACAGGGGGACAGCCCCAGCATTTT

clone size: NA
J gene: TRBJ2-5
V gene: TRBV5-1
D gene: NA
CDR3 protein: CASSLGAGVETQYF
CDR3 DNA: TGCGCCAGCAGCTTGGGTGCAGGGGTGGAGACCCAGTACTTC

clone size: few
J gene: TRBJ1-2
V gene: TRBV5-6
D gene: NA
CDR3 protein: CASSIWTVGTQNGYTF
CDR3 DNA: TGTGCCAGCAGCATCTGGACAGTGGGTACGCAGAATGGCTACACCTTC